This T cell receptor (beta chain) was observed in a study of blood T cells in healthy people across ages. Using a J-beta primer mix together with a sample-barcoded 5' primer, a second PCR was run for roughly 6 to 11 cycles. MiXCR was run by TCRdb on the 5' RACE reads, yielding one entry per CDR3 protein. Of roughly 1,500,000 distinct CDR3 sequences detected, around two fifths appear once; the ten largest clones hold roughly 7.7%. CDR1 and CDR2 from the germline V gene are SNHLY and FYNNEI. The CDR3 contains 15 residues. V shed 7 bases, J shed 2 bases, and the junction held 7 bases outside the gene matches.

The rearrangement joins TRBV2 to TRBJ2-1; 8 bases agree with TRBD1. This receptor was obtained from a young woman in good health. Sequencing was carried out using blood. CDR3 nucleotides: TGTGCCAGCAATAACCAGGACAGGGCCTACAATGAGCAGTTCTTC. It yields the protein CASNNQDRAYNEQFF.